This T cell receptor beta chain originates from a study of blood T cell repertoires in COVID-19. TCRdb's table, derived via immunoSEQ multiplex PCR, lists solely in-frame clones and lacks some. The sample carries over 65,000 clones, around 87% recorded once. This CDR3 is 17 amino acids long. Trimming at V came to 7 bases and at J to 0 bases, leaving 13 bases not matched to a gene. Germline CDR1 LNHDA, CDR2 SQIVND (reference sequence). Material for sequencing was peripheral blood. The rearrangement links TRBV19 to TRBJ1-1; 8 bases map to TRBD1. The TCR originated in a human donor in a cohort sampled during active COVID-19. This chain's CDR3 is CASIYQGAPLMNTEAFF. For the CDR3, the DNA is TGTGCCAGTATTTATCAGGGGGCGCCCCTCATGAACACTGAAGCTTTCTTT.